Shown below are 29 T cell receptor beta chains from a single sample sequenced in a study of Graves' ophthalmopathy and Graves' hyperthyroidism. From RNA, the CDR3 regions of TCR beta chains were amplified and sequenced. Second-round multiplex PCR came after a first-round RT-PCR that employed HTBI primers. One entry per CDR3 protein results from TCRdb running MiXCR on the multiplex PCR reads. Of approximately 460,000 distinct CDR3 sequences listed, under 15% are singletons. Sample: blood. The receptors here all came from a young woman with Graves' ophthalmopathy.

This clonotype appeared many times. V gene TRBV5-1 combines with J gene TRBJ2-5; 11 bases are a match to TRBD1. The CDR3 covers 16 residues. Germline lookup yields CDR1 SGHRS and CDR2 YFSETQ. V dropped 0 bases and J dropped 5; count of bases not matched to a gene: 6. The DNA for the CDR3 is TGCGCCAGCAGCTTGGCCGTGGGACAGGGGGAGGAGACCCAGTACTTC. It is translated as CASSLAVGQGEETQYF. Supplemented by reference TRBV5-1 and TRBJ2-5, the full variable domain reads KAGVTQTPRYLIKTRGQQVTLSCSPISGHRSVSWYQQTPGQGLQFLFEYFSETQRNKGNFPGRFSGRQFSNSRSEMNVSTLELGDSALYLCASSLAVGQGEETQYFGPGTRLLVL.

This clonotype has ten or more counts. The chain carries TRBV20-1 and TRBJ2-7, with TRBD2 identical over 7 bases. Germline lookup yields CDR1 DFQATT and CDR2 SNEGSKA (reference sequence). Trimming took 0 bases from V and 0 from J; bases not matched to a gene: 2. This CDR3 comprises 14 residues. In DNA form, the CDR3 reads TGCAGTGCTAGAGAGGCTAGCGGCTCCTACGAGCAGTACTTC. It codes for CSAREASGSYEQYF.

This clonotype was seen ten or more times. J is TRBJ2-5 and V is TRBV11-2; 12 bases align to TRBD2. This CDR3 is 14 amino acids long. V shed 4 bases and J 13 bases; nucleotides not matched to a gene: 10. The germline V gene encodes CDR1 SGHAT and CDR2 FQNNGV. The CDR3 region is CASSSSPELAGGYF. Here the CDR3 DNA reads TGTGCCAGCAGCTCTAGCCCCGAACTAGCGGGGGGGTACTTC.

This clonotype was counted ten times or more. The V and J genes are TRBV7-3 and TRBJ2-5; the match to TRBD2 covers 7 bases. The J segment lost 4 bases and the V segment lost 2 bases, leaving 13 bases of the junction unmatched. The V gene's germline CDR1 is SGHTA and CDR2 FQGTGA. The CDR3 length is 17 residues. CDR3 residues: CASSLFTGQAGRETQYF. The CDR3 DNA sequence: TGTGCCAGCAGCTTATTCACCGGGCAAGCGGGAAGAGAGACCCAGTACTTC.

This clonotype was found many times. V gene TRBV15 combines with J gene TRBJ1-5; the D gene is possibly TRBD1 (5 bases). This CDR3 is 15 amino acids long. Germline lookup yields CDR1 LNHNV and CDR2 YYDKDF (reference sequence). Trimming left V 0 bases short and J 4 bases short, with 10 bases between. CDR3 sequence (DNA): TGTGCCACCAGCAGAGATCACAGGTCAAATCAGCCCCAGCATTTT. Amino acid sequence: CATSRDHRSNQPQHF.

This clonotype was observed a few times. This chain uses TRBV4-2 with TRBJ2-7; tentative D call: TRBD2 (6 bases). V gave up 0 bases and J gave up 2 bases, with 20 bases separating them. Germline V lookup: CDR1 LGHNA, CDR2 YNFKEQ. This CDR3 is built from 18 residues. The CDR3 loop is CASSQDLWISGEPYEQYF. In DNA form, the CDR3 reads TGTGCCAGCAGCCAAGATCTTTGGATATCGGGGGAACCCTACGAGCAGTACTTC.

There are many counts of this clonotype. V and J are TRBV7-2 and TRBJ2-5; TRBD1 agrees at 8 bases. This CDR3 has 14 residues. The germline V gene has CDR1 SGHTA and CDR2 FQGNSA. V shed 4 bases, J shed 4 bases, and the junction held 5 bases outside the gene matches. This CDR3 reads CASSSWTGPETQYF. The CDR3 DNA reads as TGTGCCAGCAGCTCGTGGACAGGGCCAGAGACCCAGTACTTC.

Many counts were recorded for this clonotype. This chain joins TRBV6-1 and TRBJ1-5; possibly TRBD1 for D (5 bases). CDR1 MNHNS and CDR2 SASEGT come from the germline V gene. Deletions cut 7 bases from V and 4 bases from J, with 20 bases between. The CDR3 is made up of 16 amino acids. The CDR3 nucleotides read TGTGCCAGCACCTCACGGGGGAGGGTTGGAAATCAGCCCCAGCATTTT. The encoded protein is CASTSRGRVGNQPQHF.

Points on this clonotype: A read error is possible here, since a much larger clone lies one base away. The chain employs TRBV5-1 and TRBJ2-5, with D unclear. Germline loops: CDR1 SGHRS, CDR2 YFSETQ. The CDR3 consists of 13 residues. CDR3 loop: CASSLAPRETQDF. In DNA, the CDR3 is TGCGCCAGCAGCTTGGCTCCACGAGAGACCCAGGACTTC.

This clonotype was recorded at least ten times. This chain links TRBV12-3 or TRBV12-4 with TRBJ2-5; 9 bases are a match to TRBD1. CDR3 length: 15 amino acids. After removal of 7 bases from V and 5 bases from J, the junction contained 11 bases not matched to a gene. The CDR3: CASNKGQGQGETQYF. CDR3 coding DNA: TGTGCCAGCAACAAGGGACAGGGTCAGGGTGAGACCCAGTACTTC.

This clonotype has ten or more counts. The chain employs TRBV12-3 or TRBV12-4 and TRBJ1-1; D gene ambiguous. This CDR3 region has 8 residues. Trimming stripped 3 bases from V and 13 bases from J, with 3 bases between. CDR3 protein: CASSLVFF. CDR3 sequence (DNA): TGTGCCAGCAGTTTGGTTTTCTTT.

This clonotype has at least ten counts. V usage is TRBV7-6 and J usage is TRBJ2-7, with D possibly being TRBD2 (6 bases). The germline V and J ends were trimmed by 5 bases and 4 bases, with 18 bases remaining between them. Germline CDR1 is SGHVS and CDR2 is FNYEAQ. The CDR3 spans 15 residues. For the CDR3, the DNA is TGTGCCAGCAGCGAGGGGAAGGCGGGACGGTACGAGCAGTACTTC. Translation: CASSEGKAGRYEQYF.

This chain links TRBV6-1 with TRBJ1-2, with unresolved D. The CDR3 is 13 amino acids. The germline gives CDR1 MNHNS, CDR2 SASEGT. Trimming cost V 2 bases and J 5 bases, with 9 bases left between them. The CDR3 sequence is CASSEFSGYGYTF. The CDR3 DNA reads as TGTGCCAGCAGTGAATTTTCGGGGTATGGCTACACCTTC.

This clonotype was counted at least ten times. The rearrangement links TRBV20-1 to TRBJ1-2, with D possibly being TRBD1 (6 bases). The CDR3 sequence is 13 residues long. In germline, CDR1 is DFQATT, CDR2 SNEGSKA (reference sequence). V dropped 6 bases and J dropped 0 bases, with 11 bases sitting between them. Written as DNA, the CDR3 is TGCAGTGCCAGGGACACCTCTAACTATGGCTACACCTTC. Its protein is CSARDTSNYGYTF.

This clonotype was observed at least ten times. J is TRBJ1-2 and V is TRBV25-1; maybe TRBD1 (5 bases). Per germline, CDR1 MGHDK and CDR2 SYGVNS. CDR3 length equals 15 residues. Trimming removed 1 base at V and 6 bases at J, with 15 bases between. In nucleotides, the CDR3 is TGTGCCAGCAGTGAATGGGGAAGGGGTGTGGATGGCTACACCTTC. Its translation is CASSEWGRGVDGYTF.

This chain connects TRBV5-1 to TRBJ1-2, with 8 bases matching TRBD1. This CDR3 is built from 14 residues. Germline trimming cut 5 bases from V and 6 bases from J; bases unmatched to any gene: 9. Germline CDR1 SGHRS, CDR2 YFSETQ. CDR3 DNA: TGCGCCAGCAGTGCGGACAGGGTTGTGGATGGCTACACCTTC. This translates into CASSADRVVDGYTF. The variable domain in full, with the rest retrieved from reference TRBV5-1 and TRBJ1-2, is KAGVTQTPRYLIKTRGQQVTLSCSPISGHRSVSWYQQTPGQGLQFLFEYFSETQRNKGNFPGRFSGRQFSNSRSEMNVSTLELGDSALYLCASSADRVVDGYTFGSGTRLTVV.

The sample holds many counts of this clonotype. This chain links TRBV20-1 with TRBJ2-7, with TRBD2 matching over 9 bases. Unmatched junction bases numbered 10, after V lost 6 bases and J lost 7 bases. The germline V gene has CDR1 DFQATT and CDR2 SNEGSKA (reference sequence). The CDR3 length is 13 residues. CDR3 amino acids: CSAYGSGSREQYF. The CDR3 DNA sequence: TGCAGTGCCTACGGTAGCGGGAGTCGGGAGCAGTACTTC.

The J gene is TRBJ2-5, the V gene TRBV30; D unresolved. V lost 1 base and J lost 2, with 5 bases in between. This CDR3 comprises 12 residues. Germline V lookup: CDR1 GTSNPN, CDR2 SVGIG (reference sequence). Here the CDR3 reads CAWSEQQETQYF. In nucleotides, the CDR3 is TGTGCCTGGAGTGAACAGCAAGAGACCCAGTACTTC.

This clonotype was counted many times. The rearrangement links TRBV15 to TRBJ1-1; TRBD1 matches 9 bases. Germline assignment: CDR1 LNHNV and CDR2 YYDKDF (reference sequence). CDR3 length: 16 residues. J gave up 1 base and V 5 bases, and 8 bases lay outside the gene matches. CDR3 sequence reads: CATSATGGEGNTEAFF. The CDR3 DNA follows: TGTGCCACCAGCGCCACAGGGGGCGAGGGGAACACTGAAGCTTTCTTT.

This clonotype was seen ten or more times. The chain couples TRBV28 to TRBJ2-7, with a tentative D call TRBD1 (5 bases). The CDR3 sequence is 14 residues long. From germline, CDR1 is MDHEN and CDR2 SYDVKM. The V and J ends lost 6 bases and 7 bases respectively, with 19 bases between them. CDR3 in DNA: TGTGCCAGCAGATATTCCAGGGTGTCCGGAGAGCAGTACTTC. This translates into CASRYSRVSGEQYF.

V and J are TRBV5-1 and TRBJ2-7; D possibly uses TRBD1 or TRBD2 (5 bases each). CDR3 length equals 15 residues. The germline gives CDR1 SGHRS, CDR2 YFSETQ. Trimming pared 0 bases from V and 5 bases from J, leaving 15 bases between. The CDR3: CASSLDGALSDEQYF. CDR3 sequence (DNA): TGCGCCAGCAGCTTGGACGGGGCACTGAGCGACGAGCAGTACTTC.

In this sample, this clonotype turned up many times. CDR3 bases: TGTGCCAGCAGTCCCTGGGGACAGGGGATACAAGAGACCCAGTACTTC. It yields the protein CASSPWGQGIQETQYF. The chain recombines TRBV27 with TRBJ2-5, with 10 bases lining up with TRBD1. V was pared by 5 bases and J by 2 bases, with 8 bases of the junction left unmatched. The CDR3 covers 16 residues. In germline, CDR1 is MNHEY, CDR2 SMNVEV (reference sequence).

V gene TRBV28 combines with J gene TRBJ2-2; 7 nucleotides agree with TRBD1. Trimming at V came to 7 bases and at J to 1 base, leaving 3 bases not matched to a gene. Germline V lookup: CDR1 MDHEN, CDR2 SYDVKM. CDR3 length: 14 amino acids. CDR3 protein: CASNRGLNTGELFF. The CDR3 DNA reads as TGTGCCAGCAACAGGGGTCTGAACACCGGGGAGCTGTTTTTT.

The genes are TRBV5-1 and TRBJ1-5; TRBD1 might be the D (6 bases). This CDR3 has 15 residues. The germline CDR1 and CDR2 sequences are SGHRS and YFSETQ. V was cut by 2 bases and J by 5 bases, with 14 bases left in between. The CDR3 region has the DNA TGCGCCAGCAGCTTAGCGGCAGGGGTCTATCAGCCCCAGCATTTT. It is translated as CASSLAAGVYQPQHF.

CDR3 nucleotides: TGTGCCAGCAGCTTGGCCCTACCAGGCGTCACTGAAGCTTTCTTT. Translating it yields CASSLALPGVTEAFF. The V gene is TRBV5-6, the J gene TRBJ1-1; D unclear. V lost 0 bases, J lost 4 bases, and 13 bases lay in between. Germline V gives CDR1 SGHDT, CDR2 YYEEEE. The CDR3 sequence is 15 residues long.

This clonotype has a count of ten or more. This chain connects TRBV10-3 to TRBJ2-5; D may be TRBD1 (5 bases). Trimming removed 4 bases from V and 5 bases from J, with 11 bases in between. The CDR3 runs 13 residues. Germline CDR1 reads ENHRY; CDR2 reads SYGVKD. CDR3 in amino acids: CAISVRRDETQYF. In DNA, the CDR3 is TGTGCCATCAGTGTTCGCAGGGATGAGACCCAGTACTTC.

V and J are TRBV6-1 and TRBJ2-4, with a possible D match to TRBD1 (5 bases). Germline-derived CDR1 and CDR2 are MNHNS and SASEGT. The CDR3 covers 18 residues. V lost 3 bases, J lost 1 base, and 19 bases lay in between. CDR3 residues: CASSDRSQGRVAKNIQYF. In DNA form, the CDR3 reads TGTGCCAGCAGTGATCGGTCTCAGGGTCGGGTGGCCAAAAACATTCAGTACTTC.

This clonotype was picked up a small number of times. V gene TRBV10-3 combines with J gene TRBJ2-7, with 7 bases aligning to TRBD2. V dropped 8 bases and J dropped 0; count of bases not matched to a gene: 4. The V gene's germline CDR1 is ENHRY and CDR2 SYGVKD. This CDR3 region has 13 residues. The CDR3 bases are TGTGCCATCGGGGGGGGGAGCTCCTACGAGCAGTACTTC. Translated, it gives CAIGGGSSYEQYF.

This clonotype was picked up many times. This chain joins TRBV4-1 and TRBJ2-7, with D tentatively TRBD1 (7 bases). CDR3 length: 15 residues. Trimming stripped 1 base from V and 4 bases from J, with 14 bases between. Germline V gene data show CDR1 as MGHRA and CDR2 as YSYEKL. The CDR3 region has the DNA TGCGCCAGCAGCCAAGTGGGCAGGGGGGTTTACGAGCAGTACTTC. Its translation is CASSQVGRGVYEQYF.